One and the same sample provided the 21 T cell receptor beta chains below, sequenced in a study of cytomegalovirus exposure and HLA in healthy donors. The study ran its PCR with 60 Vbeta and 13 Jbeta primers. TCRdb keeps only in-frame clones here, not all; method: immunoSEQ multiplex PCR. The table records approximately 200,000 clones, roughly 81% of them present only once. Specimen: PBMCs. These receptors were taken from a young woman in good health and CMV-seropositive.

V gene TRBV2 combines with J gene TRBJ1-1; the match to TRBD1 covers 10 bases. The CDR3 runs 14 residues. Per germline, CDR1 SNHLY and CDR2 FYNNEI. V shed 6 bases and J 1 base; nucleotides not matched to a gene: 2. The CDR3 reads CASSRQGANTEAFF. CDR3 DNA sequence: TGTGCCAGCAGCCGACAGGGGGCGAACACTGAAGCTTTCTTT. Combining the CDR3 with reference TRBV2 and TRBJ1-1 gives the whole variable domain EPEVTQTPSHQVTQMGQEVILRCVPISNHLYFYWYRQILGQKVEFLVSFYNNEISEKSEIFDDQFSVERPDGSNFTLKIRSTKLEDSAMYFCASSRQGANTEAFFGQGTRLTVV.

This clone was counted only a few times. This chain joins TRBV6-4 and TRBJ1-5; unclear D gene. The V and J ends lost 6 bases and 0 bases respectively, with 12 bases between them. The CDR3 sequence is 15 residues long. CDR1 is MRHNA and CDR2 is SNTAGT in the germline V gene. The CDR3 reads CASSKTGDSNQPQHF. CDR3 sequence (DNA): TGTGCCAGCAGCAAGACTGGCGATAGCAATCAGCCCCAGCATTTT.

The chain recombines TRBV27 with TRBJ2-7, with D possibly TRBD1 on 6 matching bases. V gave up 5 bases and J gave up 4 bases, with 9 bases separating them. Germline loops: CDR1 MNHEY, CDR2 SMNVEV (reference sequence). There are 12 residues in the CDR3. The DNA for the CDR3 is TGTGCCAGCAGTACACAGGGTTACGAGCAGTACTTC. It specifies CASSTQGYEQYF.

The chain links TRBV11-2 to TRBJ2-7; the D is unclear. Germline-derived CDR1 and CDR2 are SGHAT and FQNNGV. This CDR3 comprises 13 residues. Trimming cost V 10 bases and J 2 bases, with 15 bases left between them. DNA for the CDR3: TGTGCCACCCGCCCGTTTCTAGCCTACGAGCAGTACTTC. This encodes CATRPFLAYEQYF. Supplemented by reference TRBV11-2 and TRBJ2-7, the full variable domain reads EAGVAQSPRYKIIEKRQSVAFWCNPISGHATLYWYQQILGQGPKLLIQFQNNGVVDDSQLPKDRFSAERLKGVDSTLKIQPAKLEDSAVYLCATRPFLAYEQYFGPGTRLTVT.

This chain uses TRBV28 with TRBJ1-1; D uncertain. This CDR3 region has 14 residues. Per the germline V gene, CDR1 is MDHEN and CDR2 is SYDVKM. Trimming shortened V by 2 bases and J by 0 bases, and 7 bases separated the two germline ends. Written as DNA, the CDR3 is TGTGCCAGCAGTTTACGCAGAATGAACACTGAAGCTTTCTTT. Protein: CASSLRRMNTEAFF.

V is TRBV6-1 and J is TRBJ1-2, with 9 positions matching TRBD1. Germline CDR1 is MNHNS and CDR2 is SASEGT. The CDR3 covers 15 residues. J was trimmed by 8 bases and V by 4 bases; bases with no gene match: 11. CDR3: CASSAQDRGFEGYTF. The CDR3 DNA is TGTGCCAGCAGTGCCCAAGACAGGGGGTTTGAGGGCTACACCTTC.

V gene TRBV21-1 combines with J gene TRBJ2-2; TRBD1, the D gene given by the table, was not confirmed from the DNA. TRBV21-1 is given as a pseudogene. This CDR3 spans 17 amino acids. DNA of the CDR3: TGTGCCAGCAGCCCCCGCCCCGGACAGGAGAACACCGGGGAGCTGTTTTTT. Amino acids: CASSPRPGQENTGELFF.

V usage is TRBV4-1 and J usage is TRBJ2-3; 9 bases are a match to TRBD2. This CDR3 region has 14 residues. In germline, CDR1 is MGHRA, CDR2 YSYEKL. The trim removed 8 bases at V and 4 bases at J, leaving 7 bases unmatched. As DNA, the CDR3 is TGCGCCAGCTCGTGGCTAGCGGGGCCAGATACGCAGTATTTT. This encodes CASSWLAGPDTQYF.

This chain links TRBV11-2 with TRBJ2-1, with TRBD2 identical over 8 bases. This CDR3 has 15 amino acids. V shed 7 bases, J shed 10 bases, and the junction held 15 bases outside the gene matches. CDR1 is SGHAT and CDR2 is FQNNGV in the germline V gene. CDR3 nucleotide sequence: TGTGCCAGCATCCCGGGACTAGGGGGGTCGGGGGAGCAGTTCTTC. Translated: CASIPGLGGSGEQFF.

CDR3 in amino acids: CSVGGTGDKGYF. CDR3 bases: TGCAGCGTTGGGGGCACAGGGGATAAGGGATATTTT. The V and J genes are TRBV29-1 and TRBJ1-3, with TRBD1 identical over 7 bases. Trimming cost V 4 bases and J 15 bases; bases outside gene matches: 12. There are 12 residues in the CDR3. Germline values: CDR1 SQVTM, CDR2 ANQGSEA. The full variable domain, rest sourced from reference TRBV29-1 and TRBJ1-3, is SAVISQKPSRDICQRGTSLTIQCQVDSQVTMMFWYRQQPGQSLTLIATANQGSEATYESGFVIDKFPISRPNLTFSTLTVSNMSPEDSSIYLCSVGGTGDKGYFGEGSWLTVV.

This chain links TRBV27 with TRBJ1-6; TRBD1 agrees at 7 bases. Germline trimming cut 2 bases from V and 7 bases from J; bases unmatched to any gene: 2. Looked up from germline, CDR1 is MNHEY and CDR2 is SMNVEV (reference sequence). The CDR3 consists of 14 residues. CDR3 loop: CASSLHRGNSPLHF. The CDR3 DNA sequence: TGTGCCAGCAGTTTACACAGGGGCAATTCACCCCTCCACTTT.

The CDR3 bases are TGTGCCAGCAGTACACAGGGTTACGAGCAGTACTTC. Its protein product is CASSTQGYEQYF. The V gene is TRBV27, the J gene TRBJ2-5; a weak D match, TRBD1 (6 bases). The end of the DNA fits TRBJ2-7 better, so the J call may be wrong. CDR3 length: 12 residues. Per germline, CDR1 MNHEY and CDR2 SMNVEV (reference sequence).

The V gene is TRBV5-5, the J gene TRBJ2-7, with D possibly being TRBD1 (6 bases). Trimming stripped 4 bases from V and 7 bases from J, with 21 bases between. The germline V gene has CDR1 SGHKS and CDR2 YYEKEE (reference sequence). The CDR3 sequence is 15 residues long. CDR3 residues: CASSLTTGHLWEQYF. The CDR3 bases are TGTGCCAGCAGCCTCACGACGGGACACCTCTGGGAGCAGTACTTC. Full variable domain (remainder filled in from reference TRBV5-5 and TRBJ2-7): DAGVTQSPTHLIKTRGQQVTLRCSPISGHKSVSWYQQVLGQGPQFIFQYYEKEERGRGNFPDRFSARQFPNYSSELNVNALLLGDSALYLCASSLTTGHLWEQYFGPGTRLTVT.

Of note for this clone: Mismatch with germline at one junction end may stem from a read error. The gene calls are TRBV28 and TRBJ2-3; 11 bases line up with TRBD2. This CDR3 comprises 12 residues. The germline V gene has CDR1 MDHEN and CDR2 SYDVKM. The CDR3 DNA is TGTGCCAGCAGTGATCCTAGCGGGAGGTCACATTTT. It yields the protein CASSDPSGRSHF.

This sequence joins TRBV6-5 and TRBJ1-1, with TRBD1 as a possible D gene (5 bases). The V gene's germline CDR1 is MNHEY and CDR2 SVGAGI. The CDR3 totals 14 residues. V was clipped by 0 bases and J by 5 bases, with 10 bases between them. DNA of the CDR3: TGTGCCAGCAGTTACTCCAGGGTGCGGACTGAAGCTTTCTTT. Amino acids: CASSYSRVRTEAFF.

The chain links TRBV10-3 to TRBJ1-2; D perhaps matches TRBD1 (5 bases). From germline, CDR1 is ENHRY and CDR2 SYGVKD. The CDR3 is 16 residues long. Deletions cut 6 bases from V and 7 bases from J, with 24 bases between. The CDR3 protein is CAIRQTVRGSLTGYTF. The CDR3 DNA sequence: TGTGCCATCAGGCAAACGGTTAGGGGATCTCTTACTGGCTACACCTTC.

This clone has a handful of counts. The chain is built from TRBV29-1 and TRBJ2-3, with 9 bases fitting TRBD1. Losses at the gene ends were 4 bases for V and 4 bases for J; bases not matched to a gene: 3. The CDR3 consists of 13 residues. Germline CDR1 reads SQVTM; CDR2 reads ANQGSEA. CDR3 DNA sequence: TGCAGCGTTGGACAGGGGGTCCCAGATACGCAGTATTTT. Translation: CSVGQGVPDTQYF.

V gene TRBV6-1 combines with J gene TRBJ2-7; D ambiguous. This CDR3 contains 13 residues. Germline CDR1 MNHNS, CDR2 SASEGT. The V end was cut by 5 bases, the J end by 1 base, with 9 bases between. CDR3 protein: CASSPTVSYEQYF. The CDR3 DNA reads TGTGCCAGCAGTCCGACTGTGTCCTACGAGCAGTACTTC.

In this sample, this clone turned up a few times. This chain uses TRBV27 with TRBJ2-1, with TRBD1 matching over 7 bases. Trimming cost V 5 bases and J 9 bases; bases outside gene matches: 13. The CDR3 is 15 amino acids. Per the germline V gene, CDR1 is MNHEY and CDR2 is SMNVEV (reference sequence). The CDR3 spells CASSDSGQALFEQFF. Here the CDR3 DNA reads TGTGCCAGCAGTGACTCCGGACAGGCATTGTTTGAGCAGTTCTTC.

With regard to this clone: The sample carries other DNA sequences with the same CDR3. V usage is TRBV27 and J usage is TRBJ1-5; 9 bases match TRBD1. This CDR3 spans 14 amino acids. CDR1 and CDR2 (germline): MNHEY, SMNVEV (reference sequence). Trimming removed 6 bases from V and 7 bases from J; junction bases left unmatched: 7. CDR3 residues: CASRLQGAGQPQHF. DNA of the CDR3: TGTGCCAGCAGACTACAGGGGGCAGGGCAGCCCCAGCATTTT.

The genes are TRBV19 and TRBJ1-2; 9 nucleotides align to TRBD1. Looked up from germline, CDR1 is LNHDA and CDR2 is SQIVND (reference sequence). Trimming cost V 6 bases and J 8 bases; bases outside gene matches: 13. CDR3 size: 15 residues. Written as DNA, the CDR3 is TGTGCCAGTAGCAAGCCTCGGACAGGGGCTGGAGGCTACACCTTC. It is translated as CASSKPRTGAGGYTF.